These 28 T cell receptor beta chains originate from one sample sequenced in a study of PD-1 blockade in classical Hodgkin lymphoma. TCRdb's copy holds only in-frame clones and misses some; the assay was immunoSEQ multiplex PCR. The sample comprises approximately 51,000 clones, 73% of which are singletons, and over 12% rests with the top ten. Each of the patients experienced relapse following autologous stem cell transplantation, and their brentuximab vedotin exposure differed. This sample comprised peripheral blood mononuclear cells (PBMCs), obtained before the second cycle of nivolumab. These receptors were taken from a human donor with classical Hodgkin lymphoma.

The chain employs TRBV7-9 and TRBJ2-2; D unclear. With 4 bases removed from V and 0 bases from J, the gap between germline ends came to 6 bases. The CDR3 is made up of 14 amino acids. Germline assignment: CDR1 SEHNR and CDR2 FQNEAQ (reference sequence). The CDR3 nucleotides read TGTGCCAGCAGCTCCGCCGCGAACACCGGGGAGCTGTTTTTT. Translated, it gives CASSSAANTGELFF.

V usage is TRBV19 and J usage is TRBJ2-2, with TRBD1 matching over 8 bases. CDR1 is LNHDA and CDR2 is SQIVND in the germline V gene (reference sequence). The CDR3 consists of 15 residues. Trimming at V came to 8 bases and at J to 4 bases, leaving 9 bases not matched to a gene. In nucleotides, the CDR3 is TGTGCCAGTCACACCAGGGGGCGCAGCACCGGGGAGCTGTTTTTT. Amino acid sequence: CASHTRGRSTGELFF.

The chain has TRBV28 and TRBJ2-7; TRBD1 agrees at 9 bases. Unmatched junction bases numbered 13, after V lost 6 bases and J lost 7 bases. The germline V gene has CDR1 MDHEN and CDR2 SYDVKM. The CDR3 is 15 amino acids. This chain's CDR3 is CASSRGGTGIGEQYF. CDR3 sequence (DNA): TGTGCCAGCAGCCGCGGTGGGACAGGGATTGGAGAGCAGTACTTC.

The chain couples TRBV6-5 to TRBJ1-4; no clear D. The V end was cut by 4 bases, the J end by 5 bases, with 14 bases between. The CDR3 contains 15 residues. CDR1 is MNHEY and CDR2 is SVGAGI in the germline V gene. Written as DNA, the CDR3 is TGTGCCAGCAGTTCCTCGGTGGCGGTCAATGAAAAACTGTTTTTT. This codes for CASSSSVAVNEKLFF.

This chain joins TRBV2 and TRBJ1-1; TRBD1 agrees at 8 bases. Germline CDR1 and CDR2: SNHLY and FYNNEI. The CDR3 runs to 13 residues. With 6 bases clipped from V and 10 bases from J, the junction kept 10 bases outside the gene matches. The CDR3 is CASRPGQGGGAFF. CDR3 bases: TGTGCCAGCAGGCCCGGACAGGGCGGAGGAGCTTTCTTT.

This clone was counted a few times. The V call is TRBV6-1, the J call TRBJ1-4; D is ambiguous. This CDR3 has 12 amino acids. Per germline, CDR1 MNHNS and CDR2 SASEGT. Trimming took 4 bases from V and 8 from J, leaving 8 bases between them. The CDR3 region is CASSALSEKLFF. The CDR3 DNA is TGTGCCAGCAGTGCCCTTAGCGAAAAACTGTTTTTT.

This rearrangement joins TRBV6-5 to TRBJ1-1; D possibly corresponds to TRBD1 (6 bases). The germline V gene has CDR1 MNHEY and CDR2 SVGAGI. V was shortened by 8 bases and J by 2 bases, with 9 bases between the two germline ends. CDR3 length equals 12 residues. The CDR3 loop is CASARGNTEAFF. CDR3 DNA: TGTGCCAGCGCCAGGGGCAACACTGAAGCTTTCTTT.

The chain couples TRBV4-3 to TRBJ1-1; D call uncertain. CDR3 length: 16 amino acids. The germline gives CDR1 LGHNA, CDR2 YSLEER. The V end lost 4 bases, the J end lost 3 bases, and 18 bases lay between the germline ends. In DNA form, the CDR3 reads TGCGCCAGCAGCCCGGGGTCGGTGGGATGGGACACTGAAGCTTTCTTT. Residues: CASSPGSVGWDTEAFF.

There are a few counts of this clone. The chain carries TRBV30 and TRBJ2-3, with a possible D match to TRBD1 (5 bases). The CDR3 contains 14 residues. The germline V gene encodes CDR1 GTSNPN and CDR2 SVGIG (reference sequence). Trimming cost V 2 bases and J 2 bases, with 11 bases left between them. CDR3 protein: CAWSRGINTDTQYF. For the CDR3, the DNA is TGTGCCTGGAGTAGGGGAATCAACACAGATACGCAGTATTTT.

DNA for the CDR3: TGTGCCAGCAGTTACTCTGGATCCCTCGAGCAGTACTTC. The encoded protein is CASSYSGSLEQYF. The chain has TRBV6-6 and TRBJ2-7, with unresolved D. The CDR3 spans 13 residues. V was clipped by 0 bases and J by 6 bases, with 9 bases between them. Per germline, CDR1 MNHNY and CDR2 SVGAGI (reference sequence).

The chain links TRBV6-5 to TRBJ2-1; D might be TRBD2 (5 bases). The germline V gene encodes CDR1 MNHEY and CDR2 SVGAGI. The V gene lost 6 bases and the J gene lost 2 bases, with 11 bases spanning the gap. CDR3 size: 14 residues. The CDR3 reads CASSRADTYNEQFF. DNA for the CDR3: TGTGCCAGCAGCCGAGCGGATACCTACAATGAGCAGTTCTTC.

A few counts support this clone. The rearrangement joins TRBV27 to TRBJ1-3; 8 nucleotides match TRBD1. Germline loops: CDR1 MNHEY, CDR2 SMNVEV (reference sequence). V shed 7 bases and J 3 bases; nucleotides not matched to a gene: 2. The CDR3 extends over 13 amino acids. DNA for the CDR3: TGTGCCAGCACAGGGGGCTATGGAAACACCATATATTTT. It translates to CASTGGYGNTIYF.

This clone was observed a single time. The chain carries TRBV6-1 and TRBJ2-1; no clear D. V was cut by 5 bases and J by 9 bases, with 11 bases left in between. This CDR3 is 12 amino acids long. Per germline, CDR1 MNHNS and CDR2 SASEGT. CDR3 nucleotides: TGTGCCAGCAGTATTAGAGGCTTTGAGCAGTTCTTC. Translating gives CASSIRGFEQFF.

The gene calls are TRBV27 and TRBJ2-2; 8 bases fit TRBD1. Germline values: CDR1 MNHEY, CDR2 SMNVEV (reference sequence). The CDR3 consists of 15 residues. V trimming: 4 bases; J trimming: 4 bases; junction bases outside the gene matches: 5. The CDR3: CASSSRGLATGELFF. In DNA, the CDR3 is TGTGCCAGCAGTTCCAGGGGGCTAGCCACCGGGGAGCTGTTTTTT.

CDR3 amino acids: CASSVDNGQGSYEQYF. The DNA for the CDR3 is TGTGCCAGCAGCGTAGATAATGGCCAGGGCTCCTACGAGCAGTACTTC. The chain joins TRBV9 to TRBJ2-7; possible D gene TRBD1, 5 bases. Germline V gene lookup returns CDR1 SGDLS and CDR2 YYNGEE. CDR3 length: 16 residues. Trimming removed 0 bases from V and 0 bases from J, with 13 bases in between. Using reference TRBV9 and TRBJ2-7 for the parts outside the CDR3, the full variable domain is DSGVTQTPKHLITATGQRVTLRCSPRSGDLSVYWYQQSLDQGLQFLIQYYNGEERAKGNILERFSAQQFPDLHSELNLSSLELGDSALYFCASSVDNGQGSYEQYFGPGTRLTVT.

This chain links TRBV28 with TRBJ2-7, with D perhaps matching TRBD2 (5 bases). The V gene lost 7 bases and the J gene lost 2 bases, with 9 bases spanning the gap. The CDR3 consists of 12 residues. Germline CDR1 MDHEN, CDR2 SYDVKM. CDR3 loop: CASTSGPYEQYF. The CDR3, as DNA: TGTGCCAGCACCAGCGGCCCCTACGAGCAGTACTTC.

CDR3 coding DNA: TGTGCCAGCTCACCACCAAGGACAGGTACACCCATGAACACTGAAGCTTTCTTT. This codes for CASSPPRTGTPMNTEAFF. V usage is TRBV18 and J usage is TRBJ1-1; 7 bases line up with TRBD1. The V and J ends lost 0 bases and 0 bases, in that order; junction bases with no gene match: 10. The germline V gene has CDR1 KGHSH and CDR2 LQKENI. The CDR3 totals 18 residues.

As to this clone: Since no conserved phenylalanine or tryptophan closes the CDR3, a read error is the likely cause. The DNA is omitted, as the CDR3 cannot be located on it reliably, and the CDR3 follows TCRdb's listing. The V call is TRBV6-6, the J call TRBJ1-1; the D call TRBD1 from the table was never checked on the DNA. Germline-derived CDR1 and CDR2 are MNHNY and SVGAGI (reference sequence). The CDR3 length equals 13 residues, ends included. CDR3 loop: CASSYSPGTGVRV.

This chain joins TRBV27 and TRBJ1-1, with D possibly matching TRBD1 (6 bases). The CDR3 loop spans 15 amino acids. The V end was cut by 4 bases, the J end by 3 bases, with 15 bases between. Per the germline V gene, CDR1 is MNHEY and CDR2 is SMNVEV (reference sequence). The CDR3 nucleotides are TGTGCCAGCAGTTCCCAGGGGCTTGCCGACACTGAAGCTTTCTTT. Translation: CASSSQGLADTEAFF.

CDR3 loop: CASSPSRGPDTQYF. CDR3 nucleotides: TGTGCCAGCAGCCCCTCTAGGGGCCCCGATACGCAGTATTTT. This chain links TRBV13 with TRBJ2-3, with D tentatively TRBD1 (5 bases). V was shortened by 5 bases and J by 6 bases, with 15 bases between the two germline ends. Germline loops: CDR1 PRHDT, CDR2 FYEKMQ (reference sequence). CDR3 length: 14 residues.

V gene TRBV4-1 combines with J gene TRBJ2-7; TRBD1 agrees at 11 bases. V lost 4 bases, J lost 5 bases, and 7 bases stayed unmatched. Germline-derived CDR1 and CDR2 are MGHRA and YSYEKL. The CDR3 loop spans 15 amino acids. CDR3 in DNA: TGCGCCAGCAGCCGGACCTGGACAGGGGGCAACGAGCAGTACTTC. This gives the protein CASSRTWTGGNEQYF.

V and J are TRBV6-6 and TRBJ1-1; D unclear. Germline V CDR1 and CDR2: MNHNY, SVGAGI (reference sequence). The CDR3 consists of 11 residues. Trimming removed 8 bases at V and 3 bases at J, with 7 bases between. The CDR3 sequence: CASGRDTEAFF. The CDR3 coding sequence is TGTGCCAGCGGAAGGGACACTGAAGCTTTCTTT.

This clone was observed a single time. The V gene is TRBV7-9, the J gene TRBJ1-1; weak D call: TRBD1 (6 bases). Germline V CDR1 and CDR2: SEHNR, FQNEAQ (reference sequence). V lost 0 bases and J lost 6, with 8 bases in between. This CDR3 is 13 amino acids long. CDR3 DNA: TGTGCCAGCAGCTTAGCGGGGGGGCCTGAAGCTTTCTTT. This encodes CASSLAGGPEAFF.

V gene TRBV18 combines with J gene TRBJ2-7; D not certain. Trimming stripped 0 bases from V and 0 bases from J, with 15 bases between. The germline gives CDR1 KGHSH, CDR2 LQKENI. The CDR3 length is 17 residues. CDR3 nucleotide sequence: TGTGCCAGCTCACCACCTAGGGCAGACGCATCCTCCTACGAGCAGTACTTC. Its protein product is CASSPPRADASSYEQYF.

CDR3 coding DNA: TGTGCCAGCAGCTTAGGGTCCGGGAACTACGAGCAGTACTTC. This translates into CASSLGSGNYEQYF. V usage is TRBV7-9 and J usage is TRBJ2-7; D is possibly TRBD2 (5 bases). CDR1 SEHNR and CDR2 FQNEAQ come from the germline V gene (reference sequence). V was pared by 1 base and J by 3 bases, with 10 bases between. The CDR3 length is 14 residues. Full variable domain (remainder filled in from reference TRBV7-9 and TRBJ2-7): DTGVSQNPRHKITKRGQNVTFRCDPISEHNRLYWYRQTLGQGPEFLTYFQNEAQLEKSRLLSDRFSAERPKGSFSTLEIQRTEQGDSAMYLCASSLGSGNYEQYFGPGTRLTVT.

This rearrangement joins TRBV7-2 to TRBJ2-3; 9 bases map to TRBD2. The CDR3 runs 16 residues. J was trimmed by 7 bases and V by 5 bases; bases with no gene match: 13. Germline V lookup: CDR1 SGHTA, CDR2 FQGNSA. The CDR3 sequence: CASSPRLLAGLYTQYF. CDR3 bases: TGTGCCAGCAGCCCCCGTCTTCTAGCGGGACTTTATACGCAGTATTTT.

V is TRBV28 and J is TRBJ2-5; perhaps TRBD2 as D (6 bases). Between the trimmed V and J ends, which lost 7 bases and 7 bases, there was a span of 13 bases. Per germline, CDR1 MDHEN and CDR2 SYDVKM. CDR3 size: 12 residues. The CDR3 nucleotides are TGTGCCAGCACCCCGGGAGATTTGACCCAGTACTTC. Protein: CASTPGDLTQYF.

This clone was counted between two and nine times. J is TRBJ1-1 and V is TRBV19, with TRBD1 as a possible D gene (5 bases). The germline gives CDR1 LNHDA, CDR2 SQIVND (reference sequence). This CDR3 comprises 12 residues. V lost 5 bases and J lost 6, with 10 bases in between. This CDR3 is CASSVSTAEAFF. In DNA, the CDR3 is TGTGCCAGTAGTGTGTCGACAGCTGAAGCTTTCTTT.